This T cell receptor (beta chain) was sequenced in a study of CD8+ T cells in alopecia areata. Study-wide background: Patients remained on tofacitinib for 6 to 18 months and then went 6 months without it. Study findings and constraints: Scalp repertoires also include resident alphabeta T cells from normal skin. TCR sharing was clearer in mice than between patients, perhaps partly owing to patient HLA diversity.

About this clone: Its antigen is undetermined.

Germline V gene lookup returns CDR1 KGHSH and CDR2 LQKENI. V was clipped by 0 bases and J by 2 bases, with 8 bases between them. The CDR3 loop spans 14 amino acids. After isolation, RNA underwent reverse transcription to generate cDNA as the sequencing template. Sequenced by immunoSEQ multiplex PCR; TCRdb stores in-frame clones only, minus some. The table lists around 140,000 clones, 87% of them singletons. This TCR came from a human donor with alopecia areata. Material: CD8+ T cells sorted from blood, obtained at week 0. This sequence joins TRBV18 and TRBJ2-7; D unclear. In DNA form, the CDR3 reads TGTGCCAGCTCACCACCGGCTGATACCTACGAGCAGTACTTC. Translation: CASSPPADTYEQYF.